Presented here are 27 T cell receptor beta chains from one specimen sequenced in a study of cytomegalovirus exposure and HLA in healthy donors. In the PCR, 60 Vbeta and 13 Jbeta primers were used. The method was immunoSEQ multiplex PCR; TCRdb's version includes in-frame clones alone and lacks a portion of them. This repertoire shows around 130,000 clones, more than 70% found once; its top ten account for just over 1%. Sequencing was carried out using PBMCs. These receptors originate from a human donor in good health.

The chain uses TRBV6-5 and TRBJ1-1, with D perhaps TRBD1 (5 bases). Germline values: CDR1 MNHEY, CDR2 SVGAGI. Trimming removed 6 bases from V and 4 bases from J, with 15 bases in between. The CDR3 has 14 amino acids. CDR3 DNA sequence: TGTGCCAGCAGCCCAGACGGGGGGGGCACTGAAGCTTTCTTT. This translates into CASSPDGGGTEAFF.

A single count supports this clone. Other DNA sequences of this sample code for an identical CDR3. The V and J genes are TRBV7-9 and TRBJ1-2, with D uncertain. This CDR3 contains 12 residues. Germline V gives CDR1 SEHNR, CDR2 FQNEAQ (reference sequence). The V gene lost 5 bases and the J gene lost 7 bases, with 11 bases spanning the gap. CDR3 sequence reads: CASSPRGGGYTF. The CDR3 nucleotides read TGTGCCAGCAGCCCCCGAGGAGGTGGCTACACCTTC. Filled out from reference TRBV7-9 and TRBJ1-2, the complete variable domain reads DTGVSQNPRHKITKRGQNVTFRCDPISEHNRLYWYRQTLGQGPEFLTYFQNEAQLEKSRLLSDRFSAERPKGSFSTLEIQRTEQGDSAMYLCASSPRGGGYTFGSGTRLTVV.

The chain has TRBV7-9 and TRBJ2-7, with TRBD1 as a possible D gene (6 bases). This CDR3 is 14 amino acids long. Germline CDR1 is SEHNR and CDR2 is FQNEAQ (reference sequence). V lost 5 bases and J 6 bases, leaving 17 bases between the germline ends. This chain's CDR3 is CASSPEGHRGEQYF. The CDR3 region has the DNA TGTGCCAGCAGCCCCGAGGGACACCGCGGCGAGCAGTACTTC. The full variable domain, its missing parts supplied by reference TRBV7-9 and TRBJ2-7, is DTGVSQNPRHKITKRGQNVTFRCDPISEHNRLYWYRQTLGQGPEFLTYFQNEAQLEKSRLLSDRFSAERPKGSFSTLEIQRTEQGDSAMYLCASSPEGHRGEQYFGPGTRLTVT.

The gene calls are TRBV28 and TRBJ2-7, with D unresolved. Germline assignment: CDR1 MDHEN and CDR2 SYDVKM. Trimming removed 6 bases from V and 2 bases from J, with 14 bases in between. This CDR3 contains 14 residues. The CDR3 region is CASSSDWYAYEQYF. The CDR3 region has the DNA TGTGCCAGCAGCTCTGACTGGTACGCCTACGAGCAGTACTTC.

This clone was counted between two and nine times. This chain connects TRBV13 to TRBJ2-7, with TRBD1 matching 7 bases. Germline CDR1 and CDR2: PRHDT and FYEKMQ (reference sequence). V shed 5 bases and J 3 bases; nucleotides not matched to a gene: 7. CDR3 length: 14 amino acids. CDR3: CASSTVDRDYEQYF. DNA of the CDR3: TGTGCCAGCAGCACCGTCGACAGGGACTACGAGCAGTACTTC. Looking up the rest from reference TRBV13 and TRBJ2-7 gives the full variable domain: AAGVIQSPRHLIKEKRETATLKCYPIPRHDTVYWYQQGPGQDPQFLISFYEKMQSDKGSIPDRFSAQQFSDYHSELNMSSLELGDSALYFCASSTVDRDYEQYFGPGTRLTVT.

The rearrangement links TRBV5-1 to TRBJ1-4; tentatively, D is TRBD1 (6 bases). V dropped 0 bases and J dropped 5 bases, with 11 bases sitting between them. The CDR3 covers 15 residues. The germline V gene has CDR1 SGHRS and CDR2 YFSETQ. The CDR3 region is CASSLGTAKNEKLFF. CDR3 sequence (DNA): TGCGCCAGCAGCTTGGGGACAGCCAAGAATGAAAAACTGTTTTTT.

The chain is built from TRBV6-6 and TRBJ1-1; TRBD1 is a possible D gene (5 bases). Germline loops: CDR1 MNHNY, CDR2 SVGAGI (reference sequence). The V and J ends lost 7 bases and 2 bases respectively, with 11 bases between them. The CDR3 consists of 13 residues. The CDR3 sequence is CASTKDSNTEAFF. DNA of the CDR3: TGTGCCAGCACCAAAGACAGTAACACTGAAGCTTTCTTT.

In its sample, this clone was seen a few times. This chain uses TRBV7-9 with TRBJ1-6; D remains unclear. The germline gives CDR1 SEHNR, CDR2 FQNEAQ (reference sequence). The ends were cut back, 3 bases at V and 7 bases at J, with 4 bases in the middle. The CDR3 sequence is 12 residues long. CDR3 sequence (DNA): TGTGCCAGCAGCTTTCCAAATTCACCCCTCCACTTT. Its translation: CASSFPNSPLHF.

CDR3 nucleotide sequence: TGCGCCAGCAGCTCCCCCCGGGACAGGGGATTTGGGGAGCAGTTCTTC. Translated: CASSSPRDRGFGEQFF. The chain has TRBV5-1 and TRBJ2-1; 10 positions agree with TRBD1. The V gene's germline CDR1 is SGHRS and CDR2 YFSETQ. J gave up 10 bases and V 3 bases, and 13 bases lay outside the gene matches. The CDR3 has 16 residues.

The chain recombines TRBV4-2 with TRBJ2-3; 12 bases line up with TRBD2. This CDR3 comprises 17 residues. The junction had 2 bases not matched to a gene; V was cut back by 1 base and J by 0 bases. CDR1 LGHNA and CDR2 YNFKEQ come from the germline V gene. The CDR3 here is CASSQGLAGGSTDTQYF. Here the CDR3 DNA reads TGTGCCAGCAGCCAAGGCCTAGCGGGGGGGAGCACAGATACGCAGTATTTT.

CDR3 bases: TGCAGCGTCAACAGCGGGGGCTCCTACAATGAGCAGTTCTTC. It specifies CSVNSGGSYNEQFF. V gene TRBV29-1 combines with J gene TRBJ2-1, with TRBD2 matching 8 bases. V shed 6 bases, J shed 0 bases, and the junction held 4 bases outside the gene matches. The CDR3 length is 14 residues. Germline V gene data show CDR1 as SQVTM and CDR2 as ANQGSEA.

V and J are TRBV5-5 and TRBJ1-4, with 7 bases identical to TRBD1. V shed 3 bases, J shed 8 bases, and the junction held 4 bases outside the gene matches. The V gene's germline CDR1 is SGHKS and CDR2 YYEKEE (reference sequence). This CDR3 spans 13 amino acids. The DNA of the CDR3 is TGTGCCAGCAGCTACAGGGGATGGGAAAAACTGTTTTTT. Translation: CASSYRGWEKLFF.

The chain couples TRBV7-2 to TRBJ1-2; the D is unclear. Trimming took 6 bases from V and 5 from J, leaving 19 bases between them. The germline CDR1 and CDR2 sequences are SGHTA and FQGNSA. This CDR3 spans 15 amino acids. The CDR3, as DNA: TGTGCCAGCAGTTTATCTAGCCCGGCTCTGTATGGCTACACCTTC. Translation gives CASSLSSPALYGYTF.

This chain joins TRBV5-5 and TRBJ2-1, with TRBD2 identical over 7 bases. Trimming cost V 1 base and J 7 bases; bases outside gene matches: 14. Germline values: CDR1 SGHKS, CDR2 YYEKEE (reference sequence). The CDR3 has 17 amino acids. Here the CDR3 reads CASSLNPWTGGLNEQFF. The CDR3, as DNA: TGTGCCAGCAGCTTGAACCCCTGGACGGGAGGTTTAAATGAGCAGTTCTTC. The full variable domain, rest sourced from reference TRBV5-5 and TRBJ2-1, is DAGVTQSPTHLIKTRGQQVTLRCSPISGHKSVSWYQQVLGQGPQFIFQYYEKEERGRGNFPDRFSARQFPNYSSELNVNALLLGDSALYLCASSLNPWTGGLNEQFFGPGTRLTVL.

The rearrangement uses TRBV5-1 and TRBJ2-3; a possible D gene is TRBD1 (6 bases). The CDR3 extends over 14 amino acids. V lost 4 bases to trimming and J lost 1 base, with 10 bases between them. Germline-derived CDR1 and CDR2 are SGHRS and YFSETQ. CDR3 in amino acids: CASSNGQRTDTQYF. The CDR3, as DNA: TGCGCCAGCAGCAACGGACAGCGCACAGATACGCAGTATTTT.

The rearrangement links TRBV7-2 to TRBJ1-3, with a tentative D call TRBD1 (5 bases). Trimming stripped 5 bases from V and 0 bases from J, with 20 bases between. The CDR3 extends over 18 amino acids. Germline CDR1 is SGHTA and CDR2 is FQGNSA. The CDR3 spells CASSPGHPPSLSGNTIYF. The CDR3 bases are TGTGCCAGCAGCCCAGGACATCCACCAAGCCTCTCTGGAAACACCATATATTTT.

The chain has TRBV5-1 and TRBJ2-5; D is possibly TRBD1 (6 bases). Germline lookup yields CDR1 SGHRS and CDR2 YFSETQ. Between the trimmed V and J ends, which lost 4 bases and 1 base, there was a span of 8 bases. The CDR3 length is 13 residues. CDR3 sequence reads: CASSLDSQETQYF. The CDR3 DNA follows: TGCGCCAGCAGCCTGGACAGCCAAGAGACCCAGTACTTC.

V is TRBV2 and J is TRBJ2-1, with TRBD2 matching 12 bases. The CDR3 extends over 15 amino acids. Germline V gives CDR1 SNHLY, CDR2 FYNNEI. With 4 bases clipped from V and 7 bases from J, the junction kept 5 bases outside the gene matches. The CDR3 reads CASSGASGGANEQFF. For the CDR3, the DNA is TGTGCCAGCAGTGGGGCTAGCGGGGGGGCAAATGAGCAGTTCTTC.

This chain connects TRBV4-3 to TRBJ2-5; D unresolved. Trimming removed 3 bases from V and 3 bases from J, with 14 bases in between. This CDR3 contains 15 residues. Germline V gene sequence: CDR1 LGHNA, CDR2 YSLEER. This chain's CDR3 is CASSHIGYEEETQYF. The CDR3 DNA reads TGCGCCAGCAGCCATATTGGATACGAGGAAGAGACCCAGTACTTC.

The chain carries TRBV18 and TRBJ2-6; 7 positions match TRBD1. The CDR3 extends over 16 amino acids. Unmatched junction bases numbered 3, after V lost 2 bases and J lost 2 bases. Germline CDR1 KGHSH, CDR2 LQKENI. CDR3 DNA: TGTGCCAGCTCACCATCTACAGGGGCTGGGGCCAACGTCCTGACTTTC. It codes for CASSPSTGAGANVLTF.

This clone turned up a few times. CDR3 sequence reads: CASSKGSADNEQYF. In DNA, the CDR3 is TGTGCCAGCAGCAAAGGATCGGCGGATAACGAGCAGTACTTC. The rearrangement joins TRBV21-1 to TRBJ2-7; the DNA was not compared with TRBD2, the D call given in the table. TRBV21-1 counts as a pseudogene. The CDR3 sequence is 14 residues long.

The genes are TRBV2 and TRBJ1-5; 8 positions agree with TRBD1. There are 17 residues in the CDR3. Germline CDR1 reads SNHLY; CDR2 reads FYNNEI. The V segment lost 6 bases and the J segment 0 bases; nucleotides outside the gene matches: 10. The CDR3 loop reads CASSGGTGGTSNQPQHF. In nucleotides, the CDR3 is TGTGCCAGCAGCGGTGGAACAGGGGGAACTAGCAATCAGCCCCAGCATTTT. The full variable domain, rest sourced from reference TRBV2 and TRBJ1-5, is EPEVTQTPSHQVTQMGQEVILRCVPISNHLYFYWYRQILGQKVEFLVSFYNNEISEKSEIFDDQFSVERPDGSNFTLKIRSTKLEDSAMYFCASSGGTGGTSNQPQHFGDGTRLSIL.

Points on this clone: Mismatch with germline at one junction end may stem from a read error. Other DNA sequences in this specimen translate into the identical CDR3. The J gene is TRBJ2-5, the V gene TRBV7-2; TRBD2 matches at 9 bases. This CDR3 contains 16 residues. Germline V gene sequence: CDR1 SGHTA, CDR2 FQGNSA. The CDR3 spells CASSLDGGGGQETQYF. The DNA of the CDR3 is TGTGCCAGCAGCTTAGACGGCGGGGGGGGCCAGGAGACTCAGTACTTC.

This clone was detected once. The chain employs TRBV10-3 and TRBJ2-1; 8 bases align to TRBD2. This CDR3 comprises 15 residues. J gave up 7 bases and V 4 bases, and 9 bases lay outside the gene matches. CDR1 and CDR2 (germline): ENHRY, SYGVKD. CDR3 loop: CAISGERLATNEQFF. The CDR3 coding sequence is TGTGCCATCAGTGGAGAAAGACTAGCGACGAATGAGCAGTTCTTC.

In its sample, this clone was seen a few times. The gene calls are TRBV13 and TRBJ2-7; 8 bases fit TRBD1. There are 14 residues in the CDR3. The V gene's germline CDR1 is PRHDT and CDR2 FYEKMQ (reference sequence). V was clipped by 3 bases and J by 6 bases; unmatched bases: 7. Here the CDR3 DNA reads TGTGCCAGCAGCTTCCGACAGGGGTTGCGCGAGCAGTACTTC. It translates to CASSFRQGLREQYF. Complete variable domain (other parts from reference TRBV13 and TRBJ2-7): AAGVIQSPRHLIKEKRETATLKCYPIPRHDTVYWYQQGPGQDPQFLISFYEKMQSDKGSIPDRFSAQQFSDYHSELNMSSLELGDSALYFCASSFRQGLREQYFGPGTRLTVT.

V usage is TRBV19 and J usage is TRBJ2-2; 7 bases agree with TRBD1. Germline CDR1 and CDR2: LNHDA and SQIVND (reference sequence). V dropped 5 bases and J dropped 9; count of bases not matched to a gene: 9. This CDR3 spans 14 amino acids. As DNA, the CDR3 is TGTGCCAGTAGTCCAGACAGGGCGGTTAGGGAGCTGTTTTTT. Its protein is CASSPDRAVRELFF.

Regarding this clone: One end of the junction is discordant with germline, which a read error may explain. The CDR3 here is CASSPSAGGGTDTQYF. Here the CDR3 DNA reads TGTGCCAGCAGCCCCTCGGCGGGGGGTGGCACAGATACGCAGTATTTT. J is TRBJ2-3 and V is TRBV4-1; 8 nucleotides line up with TRBD2. The CDR3 has 16 residues. Germline loops: CDR1 MGHRA, CDR2 YSYEKL.